These 28 T cell receptor beta chains originate from one sample sequenced in a study of OX40 agonist ivuxolimab in advanced cancers. The data were produced by immunoSEQ multiplex PCR, yet TCRdb's version contains in-frame clones alone and is incomplete. The table records approximately 75,000 clones, around nine tenths of them present only once. Sequenced material: CD4+ or CD8+ T cells sorted from blood, taken in a trial of the OX40 agonist ivuxolimab. The origin of the receptors is an adult with an advanced solid tumor such as melanoma, head and neck, liver or kidney cancer.

This chain uses TRBV11-2 with TRBJ2-3; D uncertain. The CDR3 runs 12 residues. Germline values: CDR1 SGHAT, CDR2 FQNNGV. V lost 0 bases, J lost 6 bases, and 4 bases lay in between. CDR3 sequence: CASSLDQDTQYF. As DNA, the CDR3 is TGTGCCAGCAGCTTAGATCAGGATACGCAGTATTTT.

The chain employs TRBV5-5 and TRBJ1-1; D uncertain. Deletions cut 4 bases from V and 3 bases from J, with 10 bases between. Germline-derived CDR1 and CDR2 are SGHKS and YYEKEE (reference sequence). CDR3 length: 13 residues. This CDR3 is CASSLITDTEAFF. The CDR3 region has the DNA TGTGCCAGCAGCCTTATTACCGACACTGAAGCTTTCTTT. Filled out from reference TRBV5-5 and TRBJ1-1, the complete variable domain reads DAGVTQSPTHLIKTRGQQVTLRCSPISGHKSVSWYQQVLGQGPQFIFQYYEKEERGRGNFPDRFSARQFPNYSSELNVNALLLGDSALYLCASSLITDTEAFFGQGTRLTVV.

The chain uses TRBV7-2 and TRBJ2-7; 9 bases are shared with TRBD1. The CDR3 covers 14 residues. Germline V gene sequence: CDR1 SGHTA, CDR2 FQGNSA. The V gene end was trimmed by 5 bases and the J gene end by 4 bases; junction bases not matched to a gene: 6. The CDR3 nucleotides are TGTGCCAGCAGCCCCCTTGGACAGGGGTACGAGCAGTACTTC. It codes for CASSPLGQGYEQYF.

The rearrangement uses TRBV18 and TRBJ1-5, with a weak D call TRBD1 (6 bases). The CDR3 consists of 15 residues. V was shortened by 1 base and J by 7 bases, with 14 bases between the two germline ends. The germline gives CDR1 KGHSH, CDR2 LQKENI. This CDR3 reads CASSPQKGGQQPQHF. CDR3 DNA: TGTGCCAGCTCACCACAGAAAGGGGGGCAACAGCCCCAGCATTTT.

This chain uses TRBV5-4 with TRBJ2-7; 8 nucleotides line up with TRBD1. The junction had 4 bases not matched to a gene; V was cut back by 2 bases and J by 6 bases. This CDR3 has 13 amino acids. Germline V lookup: CDR1 SGHNT, CDR2 YYREEE (reference sequence). The CDR3 here is CASSFWQGAEQYF. The CDR3 bases are TGTGCCAGCAGCTTCTGGCAGGGGGCCGAGCAGTACTTC. The whole variable domain, filled in from reference TRBV5-4 and TRBJ2-7, reads ETGVTQSPTHLIKTRGQQVTLRCSSQSGHNTVSWYQQALGQGPQFIFQYYREEENGRGNFPPRFSGLQFPNYSSELNVNALELDDSALYLCASSFWQGAEQYFGPGTRLTVT.

The chain combines TRBV4-3 with TRBJ2-7; 14 bases align to TRBD2. CDR1 is LGHNA, CDR2 YSLEER, per germline. This CDR3 is 16 amino acids long. The trim removed 4 bases at V and 4 bases at J, leaving 6 bases unmatched. CDR3 bases: TGCGCCAGCAGCCCGGGGACTAGCGGGGGAAGGTACGAGCAGTACTTC. Translated, it gives CASSPGTSGGRYEQYF.

V is TRBV7-8 and J is TRBJ1-4; D unresolved. Trimming pared 5 bases from V and 0 bases from J, leaving 10 bases between. The CDR3 runs 15 residues. The V gene's germline CDR1 is SGHVS and CDR2 FQNEAQ. CDR3 sequence (DNA): TGTGCCAGCAGCCCCGGGCTTGCAACTAATGAAAAACTGTTTTTT. It encodes CASSPGLATNEKLFF.

V and J are TRBV9 and TRBJ1-3; 7 bases match TRBD1. CDR1 is SGDLS, CDR2 YYNGEE, per germline. J gave up 3 bases and V 6 bases, and 3 bases lay outside the gene matches. The CDR3 is made up of 13 amino acids. CDR3 DNA sequence: TGTGCCAGCAAAGGACAGGTTGGAAACACCATATATTTT. Translating it yields CASKGQVGNTIYF.

The V call is TRBV18, the J call TRBJ1-3, with D unclear. Germline V gene data show CDR1 as KGHSH and CDR2 as LQKENI. There are 17 residues in the CDR3. The ends were cut back, 1 base at V and 0 bases at J, with 13 bases in the middle. The CDR3 DNA sequence: TGTGCCAGCTCACCACTGGGCCGCAGGTCCTCTGGAAACACCATATATTTT. Protein: CASSPLGRRSSGNTIYF.

The chain carries TRBV7-9 and TRBJ1-1; D uncertain. V was trimmed by 5 bases and J by 5 bases, leaving 15 bases between them. From germline, CDR1 is SEHNR and CDR2 FQNEAQ (reference sequence). This CDR3 has 14 amino acids. Here the CDR3 reads CASSQSVLITEAFF. The CDR3 DNA reads TGTGCCAGCAGCCAGTCGGTCCTCATAACTGAAGCTTTCTTT. Variable domain in full (rest from reference TRBV7-9 and TRBJ1-1): DTGVSQNPRHKITKRGQNVTFRCDPISEHNRLYWYRQTLGQGPEFLTYFQNEAQLEKSRLLSDRFSAERPKGSFSTLEIQRTEQGDSAMYLCASSQSVLITEAFFGQGTRLTVV.

CDR3 DNA sequence: TGTGCCAGCAGCTCGGGACAGGCAGTAGGGGAGCTGTTTTTT. Protein: CASSSGQAVGELFF. The chain carries TRBV5-4 and TRBJ2-2; 8 positions match TRBD1. From germline, CDR1 is SGHNT and CDR2 YYREEE (reference sequence). J was trimmed by 8 bases and V by 3 bases; bases with no gene match: 6. This CDR3 has 14 residues.

Here the CDR3 reads CASTHSGREKYEQYF. Here the CDR3 DNA reads TGTGCCAGCACCCATAGTGGGCGGGAGAAGTACGAGCAGTACTTC. The chain joins TRBV6-1 to TRBJ2-7; 7 nucleotides line up with TRBD2. The junction had 13 bases not matched to a gene; V was cut back by 7 bases and J by 4 bases. CDR1 is MNHNS and CDR2 is SASEGT in the germline V gene. The CDR3 contains 15 residues.

Only one count was recorded for this clone. The chain couples TRBV15 to TRBJ1-3, with 7 bases identical to TRBD1. This CDR3 has 15 residues. V dropped 1 base and J dropped 0; count of bases not matched to a gene: 0. Germline CDR1 LNHNV, CDR2 YYDKDF (reference sequence). The CDR3 spells CATSRGTGSGNTIYF. CDR3 bases: TGTGCCACCAGCAGAGGGACAGGCTCTGGAAACACCATATATTTT. The full variable domain, with the rest looked up from reference TRBV15 and TRBJ1-3, is DAMVIQNPRYQVTQFGKPVTLSCSQTLNHNVMYWYQQKSSQAPKLLFHYYDKDFNNEADTPDNFQSRRPNTSFCFLDIRSPGLGDTAMYLCATSRGTGSGNTIYFGEGSWLTVV.

V gene TRBV5-1 combines with J gene TRBJ2-1; D is perhaps TRBD2 (5 bases). The CDR3 consists of 14 residues. V was cut by 3 bases and J by 4 bases, with 11 bases left in between. Germline values: CDR1 SGHRS, CDR2 YFSETQ. CDR3 loop: CASSYDGEYNEQFF. The CDR3 region has the DNA TGCGCCAGCAGCTATGACGGGGAATACAATGAGCAGTTCTTC.

DNA for the CDR3: TGTGCCAGCTCACCAGGAGACAGGGGTAGCACTAATGAAAAACTGTTTTTT. Residues: CASSPGDRGSTNEKLFF. V is TRBV18 and J is TRBJ1-4; the match to TRBD1 covers 8 bases. Germline V gives CDR1 KGHSH, CDR2 LQKENI. There are 17 residues in the CDR3. Losses at the gene ends were 2 bases for V and 2 bases for J; bases not matched to a gene: 7.

This rearrangement joins TRBV4-1 to TRBJ1-2; 9 bases map to TRBD1. The CDR3 is 15 amino acids. The junction had 7 bases not matched to a gene; V was cut back by 4 bases and J by 4 bases. Germline V gene sequence: CDR1 MGHRA, CDR2 YSYEKL. The CDR3 coding sequence is TGCGCCAGCAGCCTAAGTGGGACAGGGTTCTATGGCTACACCTTC. It codes for CASSLSGTGFYGYTF.

The rearrangement links TRBV18 to TRBJ2-7; 7 bases line up with TRBD2. V shed 0 bases, J shed 3 bases, and the junction held 5 bases outside the gene matches. Per germline, CDR1 KGHSH and CDR2 LQKENI. The CDR3 sequence is 15 residues long. CDR3 residues: CASSPPSSGGYEQYF. For the CDR3, the DNA is TGTGCCAGCTCACCACCCTCTAGCGGAGGCTACGAGCAGTACTTC.

J is TRBJ2-7 and V is TRBV5-5; 10 bases map to TRBD1. The V segment lost 5 bases and the J segment 4 bases; nucleotides outside the gene matches: 12. The length of the CDR3 is 16 residues. CDR1 and CDR2 (germline): SGHKS, YYEKEE (reference sequence). The CDR3 nucleotides read TGTGCCAGCAGTTCCGCTTGGGGGACAGGGGTTTACGAGCAGTACTTC. It is translated as CASSSAWGTGVYEQYF.

This sequence joins TRBV7-2 and TRBJ2-7; 10 bases are shared with TRBD2. The CDR3 is made up of 17 amino acids. After removal of 3 bases from V and 5 bases from J, the junction contained 13 bases not matched to a gene. Germline CDR1 reads SGHTA; CDR2 reads FQGNSA. The CDR3 reads CASSFVLAGPGSDEQYF. The CDR3 DNA sequence: TGTGCCAGCAGCTTTGTACTAGCGGGACCCGGTTCGGACGAGCAGTACTTC.

The chain carries TRBV29-1 and TRBJ2-7; TRBD2 is a possible D gene (6 bases). Germline V CDR1 and CDR2: SQVTM, ANQGSEA. The CDR3 has 13 amino acids. V was shortened by 7 bases and J by 5 bases, with 18 bases between the two germline ends. The DNA of the CDR3 is TGCAGCGCCCTGCGGGGCCTCGAAGACGAGCAGTACTTC. This codes for CSALRGLEDEQYF.

In nucleotides, the CDR3 is TGCGCCAGCAGCCAAGATTTCCTTGGGCAGCCCCAGCATTTT. This translates into CASSQDFLGQPQHF. This chain links TRBV4-3 with TRBJ1-5; no clear D gene. Deletions cut 0 bases from V and 7 bases from J, with 10 bases between. The CDR3 has 14 amino acids. CDR1 and CDR2 from the germline V gene are LGHNA and YSLEER.

V gene TRBV28 combines with J gene TRBJ2-2, with 9 bases lining up with TRBD1. Germline CDR1 reads MDHEN; CDR2 reads SYDVKM. With V trimmed by 2 bases and J by 7 bases, 11 bases remained unmatched. The CDR3 is 17 residues long. CDR3 in amino acids: CASSLLVIGQGIGELFF. The CDR3 nucleotides are TGTGCCAGCAGTTTACTAGTTATAGGACAGGGGATCGGGGAGCTGTTTTTT.

V usage is TRBV2 and J usage is TRBJ2-3; 7 positions match TRBD1. The CDR3 loop spans 16 amino acids. Germline V CDR1 and CDR2: SNHLY, FYNNEI. With 3 bases clipped from V and 5 bases from J, the junction kept 11 bases outside the gene matches. This CDR3 reads CASSDRPGQSIDTQYF. The CDR3 nucleotides are TGTGCCAGCAGTGACCGTCCGGGACAGTCTATAGATACGCAGTATTTT.

The V gene is TRBV11-2, the J gene TRBJ1-2; 9 nucleotides agree with TRBD1. Germline CDR1 reads SGHAT; CDR2 reads FQNNGV. V shed 5 bases, J shed 6 bases, and the junction held 4 bases outside the gene matches. This CDR3 has 13 amino acids. CDR3 region: CASSPGTGNGYTF. The DNA of the CDR3 is TGTGCCAGCAGCCCCGGGACAGGGAATGGCTACACCTTC. The full variable domain, completed using reference TRBV11-2 and TRBJ1-2, is EAGVAQSPRYKIIEKRQSVAFWCNPISGHATLYWYQQILGQGPKLLIQFQNNGVVDDSQLPKDRFSAERLKGVDSTLKIQPAKLEDSAVYLCASSPGTGNGYTFGSGTRLTVV.

The genes are TRBV28 and TRBJ2-1; 8 bases match TRBD2. This CDR3 is 15 amino acids long. The junction had 7 bases not matched to a gene; V was cut back by 6 bases and J by 3 bases. CDR1 and CDR2 from the germline V gene are MDHEN and SYDVKM. CDR3 in amino acids: CASSLGTRYYNEQFF. The CDR3 DNA follows: TGTGCCAGCAGCCTAGGGACTAGGTACTACAATGAGCAGTTCTTC.

V and J are TRBV18 and TRBJ1-2; 7 nucleotides line up with TRBD1. Germline V gives CDR1 KGHSH, CDR2 LQKENI. The CDR3 is 15 amino acids. The ends lost 3 bases at V and 3 bases at J; junction bases unmatched: 7. This chain's CDR3 is CASSPTTGSDYGYTF. CDR3 in DNA: TGTGCCAGCTCACCTACGACAGGGTCTGACTATGGCTACACCTTC.

The chain carries TRBV29-1 and TRBJ2-5; the D is unclear. The germline gives CDR1 SQVTM, CDR2 ANQGSEA. V lost 7 bases to trimming and J lost 3 bases, with 18 bases between them. The CDR3 has 14 residues. CDR3 in DNA: TGCAGCGCGCAGCCAATGAAGGCAGAAGAGACCCAGTACTTC. It yields the protein CSAQPMKAEETQYF.

The gene calls are TRBV6-1 and TRBJ1-6; D unresolved. Germline assignment: CDR1 MNHNS and CDR2 SASEGT. CDR3 length: 14 amino acids. Trimming pared 2 bases from V and 8 bases from J, leaving 10 bases between. This CDR3 is CASSEFMRDSPLHF. CDR3 coding DNA: TGTGCCAGCAGTGAATTTATGCGGGATTCACCCCTCCACTTT.